This T cell receptor beta chain was recorded in a study of blood T cells in healthy people across ages. In germline, CDR1 is MNHEY, CDR2 SMNVEV (reference sequence). The CDR3 extends over 15 amino acids. Trimming cost V 1 base and J 5 bases; bases outside gene matches: 5. The use of a sample-barcoded 5' primer and a J-beta primer mix characterized a second PCR of roughly 7 to 11 cycles. TCRdb used MiXCR to reprocess the 5' RACE reads, holding one entry per CDR3 protein. The sample records about 640,000 distinct CDR3 sequences, under 70% being singletons. The sample was blood. The V call is TRBV27, the J call TRBJ1-2; 9 bases match TRBD1. The source is a man between 60 and 70 years old in good health. Here the CDR3 DNA reads TGTGCCAGCAGTTTATGGGGACAGGGAAGATATGGCTACACCTTC. Translation: CASSLWGQGRYGYTF.